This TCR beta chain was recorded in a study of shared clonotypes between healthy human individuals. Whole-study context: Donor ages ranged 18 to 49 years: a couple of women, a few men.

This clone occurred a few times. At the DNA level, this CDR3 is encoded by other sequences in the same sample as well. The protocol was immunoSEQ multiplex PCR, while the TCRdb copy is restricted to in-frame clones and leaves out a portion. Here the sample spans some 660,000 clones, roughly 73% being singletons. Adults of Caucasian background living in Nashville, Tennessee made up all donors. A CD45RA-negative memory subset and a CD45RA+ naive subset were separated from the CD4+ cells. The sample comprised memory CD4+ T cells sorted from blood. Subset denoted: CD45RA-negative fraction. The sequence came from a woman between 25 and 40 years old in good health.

Here the CDR3 reads CASSRGLQETQYF. In nucleotides, the CDR3 is TGCGCCAGCAGCCGGGGTCTCCAAGAGACCCAGTACTTC. The chain is built from TRBV4-1 and TRBJ2-5; D remains unclear. The V end lost 4 bases, the J end lost 1 base, and 7 bases lay between the germline ends. Per germline, CDR1 MGHRA and CDR2 YSYEKL. CDR3 length: 13 amino acids.